The 6 T cell receptor beta chains below were found in one sample sequenced in a study of radiotherapy plus CTLA-4 blockade in lung cancer (dated by TCRdb to 2016 to 2019). Preparation of the library involved the immunoSEQ multiplex PCR assay. This immuneACCESS table, as held by TCRdb, lists in-frame sequences with V and J called but not all clones. Of the missing ones, under half trace to an unresolved V gene in checked studies; the others have no known cause. Within this sample are 30,000 to 40,000 clones, with around 70% of them counted one time only. The biggest ten clones account for roughly 15% of the sample. Sequenced material: peripheral blood, taken from a patient treated with radiotherapy plus ipilimumab. The receptors originated from a human donor with non-small cell lung cancer that progressed on radiotherapy plus ipilimumab.

The chain carries TRBV9 and TRBJ2-7; 7 nucleotides line up with TRBD1. The CDR3 contains 17 residues. Germline V gene data show CDR1 as SGDLS and CDR2 as YYNGEE. J gave up 2 bases and V 0 bases, and 11 bases lay outside the gene matches. The CDR3 nucleotides are TGTGCCAGCAGCGTAGGCCACGGCTACAGGGGCGCCTACGAGCAGTACTTC. Residues: CASSVGHGYRGAYEQYF.

The rearrangement uses TRBV7-9 and TRBJ1-4, with D perhaps matching TRBD1 (5 bases). Germline-derived CDR1 and CDR2 are SEHNR and FQNEAQ (reference sequence). This CDR3 region has 15 residues. V was pared by 1 base and J by 4 bases, with 10 bases between. In DNA form, the CDR3 reads TGTGCCAGCAGCTTAGACGAGGGACTTAATGAAAAACTGTTTTTT. It yields the protein CASSLDEGLNEKLFF.

The V gene is TRBV5-1, the J gene TRBJ1-1; TRBD1 might be the D (5 bases). Germline CDR1 reads SGHRS; CDR2 reads YFSETQ. V was cut by 4 bases and J by 5 bases, with 15 bases left in between. The CDR3 totals 14 residues. The CDR3 spells CASSPGTGGTEAFF. CDR3 nucleotide sequence: TGCGCCAGCAGCCCCGGGACGGGAGGGACTGAAGCTTTCTTT.

The CDR3 nucleotides are TGTGCCAGCAGTCCCATGACCGGAGGGGATACGCAGTATTTT. Its translation is CASSPMTGGDTQYF. V gene TRBV6-5 combines with J gene TRBJ2-3, with a tentative D call TRBD2 (6 bases). The V end was cut by 5 bases, the J end by 6 bases, with 15 bases between. The germline gives CDR1 MNHEY, CDR2 SVGAGI. CDR3 length equals 14 residues.

The chain uses TRBV10-3 and TRBJ2-5; TRBD2 is a possible D gene (6 bases). CDR3 length equals 12 residues. Trimming cost V 8 bases and J 4 bases, with 11 bases left between them. The V gene's germline CDR1 is ENHRY and CDR2 SYGVKD. In nucleotides, the CDR3 is TGTGCCATCTCGGGGGACCGAGAGACCCAGTACTTC. This encodes CAISGDRETQYF.

The gene calls are TRBV18 and TRBJ1-1; TRBD1 aligns across 8 bases. Unmatched junction bases numbered 10, after V lost 3 bases and J lost 4 bases. CDR1 is KGHSH and CDR2 is LQKENI in the germline V gene. CDR3 size: 16 residues. The CDR3 is CASSPAPGGGGTEAFF. The CDR3, as DNA: TGTGCCAGCTCACCCGCACCAGGGGGCGGTGGCACTGAAGCTTTCTTT.